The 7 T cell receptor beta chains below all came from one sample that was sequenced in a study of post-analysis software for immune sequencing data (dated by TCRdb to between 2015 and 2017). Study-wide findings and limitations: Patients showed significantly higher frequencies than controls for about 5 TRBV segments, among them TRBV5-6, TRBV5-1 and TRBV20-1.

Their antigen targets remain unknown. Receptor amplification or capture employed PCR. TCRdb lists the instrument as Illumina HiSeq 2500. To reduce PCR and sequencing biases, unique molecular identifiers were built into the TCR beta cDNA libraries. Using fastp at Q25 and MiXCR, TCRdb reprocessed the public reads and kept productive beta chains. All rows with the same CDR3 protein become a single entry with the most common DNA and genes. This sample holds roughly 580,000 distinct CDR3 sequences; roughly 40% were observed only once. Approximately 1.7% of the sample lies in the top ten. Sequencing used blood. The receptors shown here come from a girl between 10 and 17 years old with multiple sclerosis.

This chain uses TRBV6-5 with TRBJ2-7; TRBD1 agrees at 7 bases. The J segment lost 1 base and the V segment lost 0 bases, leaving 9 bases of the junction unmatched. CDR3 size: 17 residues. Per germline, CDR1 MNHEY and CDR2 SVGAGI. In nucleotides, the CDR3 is TGTGCCAGCAGTTACTCCCGTGCGGACAGGCCGTCCTACGAGCAGTACTTC. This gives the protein CASSYSRADRPSYEQYF.

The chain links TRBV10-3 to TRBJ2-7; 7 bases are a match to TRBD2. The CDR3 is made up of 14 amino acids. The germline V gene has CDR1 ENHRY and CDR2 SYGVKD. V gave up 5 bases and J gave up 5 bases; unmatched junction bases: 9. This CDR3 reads CAISTGGEDNEQYF. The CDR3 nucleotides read TGTGCCATCAGTACTGGGGGGGAAGATAACGAGCAGTACTTC.

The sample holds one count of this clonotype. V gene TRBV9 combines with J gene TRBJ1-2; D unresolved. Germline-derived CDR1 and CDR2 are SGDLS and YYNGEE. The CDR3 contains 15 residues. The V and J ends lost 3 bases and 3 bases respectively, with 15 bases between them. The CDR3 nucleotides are TGTGCCAGCAGCGCTAGGTTTGCCAACGACTATGGCTACACCTTC. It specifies CASSARFANDYGYTF.

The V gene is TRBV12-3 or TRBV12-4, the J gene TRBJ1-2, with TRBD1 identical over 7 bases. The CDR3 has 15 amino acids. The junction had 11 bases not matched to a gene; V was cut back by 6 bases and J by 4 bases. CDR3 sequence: CASSRGRRDSYGYTF. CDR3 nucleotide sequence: TGTGCCAGCAGCCGGGGCCGACGGGACAGCTATGGCTACACCTTC.

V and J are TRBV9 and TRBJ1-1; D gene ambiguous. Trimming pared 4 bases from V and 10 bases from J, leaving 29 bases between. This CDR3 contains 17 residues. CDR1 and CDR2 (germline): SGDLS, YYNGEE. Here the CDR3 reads CASSRLGLAGDPRGAFF. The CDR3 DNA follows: TGTGCCAGCAGCCGCCTCGGGTTGGCGGGAGACCCACGTGGAGCTTTCTTT. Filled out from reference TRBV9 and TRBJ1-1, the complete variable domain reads DSGVTQTPKHLITATGQRVTLRCSPRSGDLSVYWYQQSLDQGLQFLIQYYNGEERAKGNILERFSAQQFPDLHSELNLSSLELGDSALYFCASSRLGLAGDPRGAFFGQGTRLTVV.

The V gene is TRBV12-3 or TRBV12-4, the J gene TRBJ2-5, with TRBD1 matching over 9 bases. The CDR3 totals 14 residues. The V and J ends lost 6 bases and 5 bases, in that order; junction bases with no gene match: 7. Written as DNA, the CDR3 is TGTGCCAGCAGCACCGGGACAGGGAGGGAGACCCAGTACTTC. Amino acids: CASSTGTGRETQYF.

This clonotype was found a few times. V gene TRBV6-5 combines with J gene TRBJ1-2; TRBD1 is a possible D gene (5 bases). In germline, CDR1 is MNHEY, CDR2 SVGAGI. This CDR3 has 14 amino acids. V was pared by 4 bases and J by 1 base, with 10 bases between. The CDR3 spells CASSSGRLNYGYTF. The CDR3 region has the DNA TGTGCCAGCAGTTCGGGACGGCTTAACTATGGCTACACCTTC.